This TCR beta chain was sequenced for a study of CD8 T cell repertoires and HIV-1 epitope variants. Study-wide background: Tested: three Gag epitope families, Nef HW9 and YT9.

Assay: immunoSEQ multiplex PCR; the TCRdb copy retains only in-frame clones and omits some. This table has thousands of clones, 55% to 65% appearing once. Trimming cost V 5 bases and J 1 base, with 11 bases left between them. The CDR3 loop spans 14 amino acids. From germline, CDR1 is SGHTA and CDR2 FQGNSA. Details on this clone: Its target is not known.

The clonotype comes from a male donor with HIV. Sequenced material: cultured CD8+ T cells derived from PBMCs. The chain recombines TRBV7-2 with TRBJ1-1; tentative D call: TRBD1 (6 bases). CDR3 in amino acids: CASSPPQGNTEAFF. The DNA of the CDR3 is TGTGCCAGCAGCCCCCCACAGGGGAACACTGAAGCTTTCTTT.